This T cell receptor (beta chain) comes out of a study of identical twins. TCRdb recomputed calls from the 5' RACE reads with MiXCR, one row per CDR3 protein. Counted here are hundreds of thousands of distinct CDR3 sequences, roughly 20% occurring once; the ten biggest clones make up 13%. This clonotype was seen more than once but under ten times. Losses at the gene ends were 6 bases for V and 5 bases for J; bases not matched to a gene: 10. The germline V gene encodes CDR1 WSHSY and CDR2 SAAADI. The length of the CDR3 is 15 residues. These same records also appear under a second study, on T cells expressing NK-cell markers. That source reports: For several experiments, T cell sorting was restricted to the alpha-beta TCR population by means of an anti-gamma-delta TCR antibody. Dominant NKG2C+ clonotype frequencies of about 1.0-7.5% of CD8+ T cells were measured in five or six donors. For four donors, these clonotypes were likewise the leading ones in the CD3+CD56-NKG2C+ fraction.

The receptor comes from a woman between 18 and 29 years old in good health. Material: PBMCs. This chain uses TRBV10-2 with TRBJ2-5; 9 nucleotides align to TRBD2. In DNA, the CDR3 is TGCGCCAGCAGACGGGGCGGGGGGGCCTCGGAGACCCAGTACTTC. Translating gives CASRRGGGASETQYF.